Below, 17 T cell receptor beta chains from the same sample are listed, as sequenced in a study of graft-versus-host responses after intestinal transplantation. Their cognate antigens are unknown. The assay was immunoSEQ multiplex PCR, and TCRdb's table has in-frame clones only and misses some. The table has approximately 85,000 clones, about 91% seen once. Sequencing was performed on unstimulated CD8+ T cells sorted from spleen or lymph node cells, taken before transplant. The receptors were gathered from a human donor who was the organ donor for an intestinal transplant.

The chain couples TRBV25-1 to TRBJ2-7; D is uncertain. From germline, CDR1 is MGHDK and CDR2 SYGVNS. CDR3 length: 12 residues. V was clipped by 3 bases and J by 4 bases, with 7 bases between them. CDR3 nucleotides: TGTGCCAGCAGTGATGCCCCGTACGAGCAGTACTTC. Its protein product is CASSDAPYEQYF.

The DNA of the CDR3 is TGTGCCAGCAGCTTAGAGGCGGGAGGGCCTGGAGATACGCAGTATTTT. Protein product: CASSLEAGGPGDTQYF. This chain joins TRBV11-1 and TRBJ2-3; TRBD2 matches 9 bases. Germline lookup yields CDR1 SGHAT and CDR2 FQDESV (reference sequence). This CDR3 contains 16 residues. V was clipped by 1 base and J by 5 bases; unmatched bases: 7.

The rearrangement joins TRBV6-4 to TRBJ2-1; D not resolved. The CDR3 totals 13 residues. The germline CDR1 and CDR2 sequences are MRHNA and SNTAGT. Trimming left V 3 bases short and J 3 bases short, with 6 bases between. The chain's CDR3 is CASSEGYYNEQFF. The CDR3 nucleotides read TGTGCCAGCAGTGAAGGCTACTACAATGAGCAGTTCTTC.

CDR3 residues: CASMLEGNPDTQYF. The DNA for the CDR3 is TGTGCCAGCATGTTAGAAGGGAACCCAGATACGCAGTATTTT. The chain carries TRBV27 and TRBJ2-3; D uncertain. Trimming shortened V by 7 bases and J by 4 bases, and 15 bases separated the two germline ends. The CDR3 extends over 14 amino acids. Germline V gene data show CDR1 as MNHEY and CDR2 as SMNVEV (reference sequence).

The V and J genes are TRBV5-6 and TRBJ1-3; D is unresolved. Trimming pared 4 bases from V and 0 bases from J, leaving 11 bases between. Germline V lookup: CDR1 SGHDT, CDR2 YYEEEE. The CDR3 covers 15 residues. CDR3 sequence: CASSLGRFSGNTIYF. DNA for the CDR3: TGTGCCAGCAGCCTTGGACGGTTCTCTGGAAACACCATATATTTT.

The V call is TRBV5-6, the J call TRBJ2-1, with D maybe TRBD2 (6 bases). Germline V gene lookup returns CDR1 SGHDT and CDR2 YYEEEE. The germline V and J ends were trimmed by 4 bases and 3 bases, with 14 bases remaining between them. CDR3 length: 15 amino acids. CDR3: CASSATGDLYNEQFF. The CDR3 DNA sequence: TGTGCCAGCAGCGCGACGGGAGATCTCTACAATGAGCAGTTCTTC.

The J gene is TRBJ1-1, the V gene TRBV19; TRBD1 is a possible D gene (5 bases). This CDR3 has 12 residues. Germline V CDR1 and CDR2: LNHDA, SQIVND (reference sequence). Trimming cost V 3 bases and J 8 bases, with 10 bases left between them. CDR3 DNA sequence: TGTGCCAGTAGTATGGGGACTGTGGAAGCTTTCTTT. Translating gives CASSMGTVEAFF.

CDR3 sequence: CASSLGGQGIGQPQHF. The CDR3 nucleotides read TGTGCCAGCAGCTTAGGGGGTCAGGGCATTGGCCAGCCCCAGCATTTT. V and J are TRBV13 and TRBJ1-5; possible D gene TRBD1, 5 bases. The CDR3 loop spans 16 amino acids. Germline CDR1 is PRHDT and CDR2 is FYEKMQ (reference sequence). The V gene lost 0 bases and the J gene lost 7 bases, with 16 bases spanning the gap.

The chain couples TRBV30 to TRBJ1-1; D not resolved. Germline V gives CDR1 GTSNPN, CDR2 SVGIG (reference sequence). There are 12 residues in the CDR3. The V end lost 0 bases, the J end lost 4 bases, and 6 bases lay between the germline ends. Here the CDR3 DNA reads TGTGCCTGGAGTGTACTAGGCACTGAAGCTTTCTTT. As protein: CAWSVLGTEAFF.

This clone was seen once. V gene TRBV20-1 combines with J gene TRBJ2-2; D is unresolved. This CDR3 region has 11 residues. Germline CDR1 and CDR2: DFQATT and SNEGSKA (reference sequence). V lost 3 bases and J 6 bases, leaving 5 bases between the germline ends. The CDR3: CSARGSGELFF. Written as DNA, the CDR3 is TGCAGTGCTAGGGGTTCCGGGGAGCTGTTTTTT.

V gene TRBV7-9 combines with J gene TRBJ2-3; D is ambiguous. The CDR3 runs to 12 residues. Looked up from germline, CDR1 is SEHNR and CDR2 is FQNEAQ (reference sequence). V dropped 4 bases and J dropped 6 bases, with 8 bases sitting between them. CDR3 bases: TGTGCCAGCAGCTCAGATGGGGATACGCAGTATTTT. This sequence encodes CASSSDGDTQYF.

V is TRBV4-1 and J is TRBJ2-1; no clear D gene. CDR1 and CDR2 (germline): MGHRA, YSYEKL. CDR3 length: 16 amino acids. Trimming took off 0 bases at V and 0 bases at J, with 9 bases between the two ends. Written as DNA, the CDR3 is TGCGCCAGCAGCCAAGAAGAACGAAGCTCCTACAATGAGCAGTTCTTC. It encodes CASSQEERSSYNEQFF.

This rearrangement joins TRBV10-3 to TRBJ2-2; D ambiguous. V was trimmed by 1 base and J by 7 bases, leaving 13 bases between them. The CDR3 is made up of 15 amino acids. Looked up from germline, CDR1 is ENHRY and CDR2 is SYGVKD. The CDR3 loop is CAISELPVPDGELFF. The CDR3 region has the DNA TGTGCCATCAGTGAGTTACCGGTGCCCGACGGGGAGCTGTTTTTT.

The rearrangement joins TRBV5-1 to TRBJ1-6; possible D gene TRBD1, 6 bases. This CDR3 contains 15 residues. Trimming shortened V by 1 base and J by 7 bases, and 12 bases separated the two germline ends. Germline-derived CDR1 and CDR2 are SGHRS and YFSETQ. CDR3 residues: CASSLRGEENSPLHF. CDR3 sequence (DNA): TGCGCCAGCAGCTTGAGGGGGGAAGAAAATTCACCCCTCCACTTT.

The chain employs TRBV5-1 and TRBJ1-2, with no clear D. CDR1 SGHRS and CDR2 YFSETQ come from the germline V gene. There are 10 residues in the CDR3. Trimming removed 6 bases from V and 7 bases from J, with 7 bases in between. CDR3 sequence reads: CASKGAGYTF. In DNA, the CDR3 is TGCGCCAGCAAAGGAGCTGGCTACACCTTC.

The rearrangement links TRBV6-5 to TRBJ2-7; TRBD2 matches at 7 bases. With 2 bases clipped from V and 2 bases from J, the junction kept 6 bases outside the gene matches. The CDR3 has 15 amino acids. Germline CDR1 is MNHEY and CDR2 is SVGAGI. The CDR3 protein is CASSYGASGTYEQYF. The CDR3 bases are TGTGCCAGCAGTTACGGGGCTAGCGGAACCTACGAGCAGTACTTC.

The gene calls are TRBV2 and TRBJ1-3, with a weak D call TRBD1 (5 bases). The CDR3 is made up of 16 amino acids. In germline, CDR1 is SNHLY, CDR2 FYNNEI. V lost 3 bases and J lost 0, with 12 bases in between. The CDR3, as DNA: TGTGCCAGCAGTGACTATGGGGGAGGCTCTGGAAACACCATATATTTT. It encodes CASSDYGGGSGNTIYF. The whole variable domain, remainder taken from reference TRBV2 and TRBJ1-3, is EPEVTQTPSHQVTQMGQEVILRCVPISNHLYFYWYRQILGQKVEFLVSFYNNEISEKSEIFDDQFSVERPDGSNFTLKIRSTKLEDSAMYFCASSDYGGGSGNTIYFGEGSWLTVV.